The source of this TCR beta chain is a study of regulatory T cells in long-lasting Graves disease. HTBI primers from iRepertoire and Arm-PCR of CDR3 regions yielded the TCR beta libraries. TCRdb re-called the multiplex PCR reads with MiXCR, one entry per CDR3 protein. The profile shows roughly 560,000 distinct CDR3 sequences, around 12% of them singletons. This clonotype has ten or more counts. Time point noted: newly diagnosed GD, antithyroid drugs for less than 3 months. From RNA extracted from PBMCs, the TCR library was made. Germline CDR1 LNHNV, CDR2 YYDKDF (reference sequence). This CDR3 is 14 amino acids long. Trimming pared 3 bases from V and 2 bases from J, leaving 5 bases between. This same sample was also part of a study on T cells in Graves' hyperthyroidism and ophthalmopathy. That source notes: Clinical symptoms, serum thyroxine and TRAb, thyroid ultrasound and orbital computed tomography were used for the diagnoses. A first-round RT-PCR of the TCR CDR3 used the HTBI primer set. Most expanded thyroid clonotypes above 0.001 also appeared in blood.

The chain employs TRBV15 and TRBJ2-6; D is uncertain. The sequencing here drew on peripheral blood mononuclear cells (PBMCs), taken at new diagnosis, from a patient treated with antithyroid drugs. The receptor was derived from a woman aged 25-40 years with Graves disease. CDR3 nucleotides: TGTGCCACCAGCAGGAATGCTGGGGCCAACGTCCTGACTTTC. Amino acids: CATSRNAGANVLTF.